Described below is a single TCR beta chain sequence and its context. The CDR3 has 17 residues. After removal of 1 base from V and 1 base from J, the junction contained 4 bases not matched to a gene. Germline CDR1 SGHVS, CDR2 FNYEAQ. This specimen comes from a study of blood T cell repertoires in COVID-19. About the study: COVID-19 samples from acute and convalescent phases originated in the United States, Italy and Spain. T cells, B-cell-depleted T cells, or PBMCs provided the cDNA or gDNA that served as material.

How the authors handled the data: Nucleated cell counts were estimated from reference gene primer amplification. Clones were sequenced by immunoSEQ multiplex PCR, and TCRdb holds only the in-frame ones, with some missing. The D gene and trimming were derived from the DNA, and the V and J assignments and clone size from that table. This table holds around 21,000 clones, about four fifths found once. The chain recombines TRBV7-6 with TRBJ2-3, with 11 bases identical to TRBD2. The receptor comes from an elderly man with acute or convalescent COVID-19. Specimen: peripheral blood. The CDR3 nucleotides read TGTGCCAGCAGCTTAGTGGGACTAGCGGCTGGCACAGATACGCAGTATTTT. Translated: CASSLVGLAAGTDTQYF.